This entry lists 5 T cell receptor beta chains sequenced from one sample in a study of OX40 agonist ivuxolimab in advanced cancers. Libraries were prepared by immunoSEQ multiplex PCR; TCRdb keeps only in-frame clonotypes and omits some of them. The sample includes roughly 41,000 clones, 82% of them seen just once. Sample: CD4+ or CD8+ T cells sorted from blood, taken in a trial of the OX40 agonist ivuxolimab. The receptor set was obtained from an adult with an advanced solid tumor such as melanoma, head and neck, liver or kidney cancer.

DNA for the CDR3: TGCGCCAGCAGCTGGGAGGCGGCCTCCCCTAATGAGCAGTTCTTC. Translated, it gives CASSWEAASPNEQFF. The chain links TRBV5-1 to TRBJ2-1; D is perhaps TRBD2 (6 bases). Trimming shortened V by 3 bases and J by 7 bases, and 17 bases separated the two germline ends. This CDR3 is built from 15 residues. Germline lookup yields CDR1 SGHRS and CDR2 YFSETQ. Looking up the rest from reference TRBV5-1 and TRBJ2-1 gives the full variable domain: KAGVTQTPRYLIKTRGQQVTLSCSPISGHRSVSWYQQTPGQGLQFLFEYFSETQRNKGNFPGRFSGRQFSNSRSEMNVSTLELGDSALYLCASSWEAASPNEQFFGPGTRLTVL.

This clone was seen only once. The gene calls are TRBV5-8 and TRBJ2-5; possibly TRBD1 for D (6 bases). The germline gives CDR1 SGHTS, CDR2 YDEGEE. V gave up 0 bases and J gave up 7 bases, with 10 bases separating them. CDR3 length: 13 amino acids. As DNA, the CDR3 is TGTGCCAGCAGCTTGGCCAAAGGGGGGACCCAGTACTTC. Its protein product is CASSLAKGGTQYF.

The chain combines TRBV7-6 with TRBJ2-5, with D hard to call. Trimming stripped 5 bases from V and 5 bases from J, with 6 bases between. The CDR3 is 11 residues long. Germline assignment: CDR1 SGHVS and CDR2 FNYEAQ. CDR3 loop: CASSIRETQYF. CDR3 coding DNA: TGTGCCAGCAGCATCCGGGAGACCCAGTACTTC.

This clone was seen a single time. This chain uses TRBV7-2 with TRBJ2-3, with a tentative D call TRBD2 (7 bases). Trimming shortened V by 5 bases and J by 1 base, and 13 bases separated the two germline ends. Germline CDR1 reads SGHTA; CDR2 reads FQGNSA. The CDR3 loop spans 15 amino acids. CDR3 loop: CASSLDGGRTDTQYF. In DNA, the CDR3 is TGTGCCAGCAGCCTAGACGGGGGGCGCACAGATACGCAGTATTTT. Full variable domain (missing parts from reference TRBV7-2 and TRBJ2-3): GAGVSQSPSNKVTEKGKDVELRCDPISGHTALYWYRQSLGQGLEFLIYFQGNSAPDKSGLPSDRFSAERTGGSVSTLTIQRTQQEDSAVYLCASSLDGGRTDTQYFGPGTRLTVL.

This clone appeared a single time. CDR3 bases: TGTGCCAGTAGTAGCGGACAGGGGGGGACAGATACGCAGTATTTT. It is translated as CASSSGQGGTDTQYF. The genes are TRBV19 and TRBJ2-3; 10 bases are shared with TRBD1. V gave up 4 bases and J gave up 3 bases; unmatched junction bases: 4. Germline CDR1 and CDR2: LNHDA and SQIVND (reference sequence). The CDR3 covers 15 residues.